This paragraph covers one T cell receptor beta chain sequence. It lacks a known antigen. No per-base quality is available; no much larger clone lies one base away. The sample comes from a study of identical twins (dated by TCRdb to the mid-2010s). Notes on the research overall: To test whether fetal clonotypes persist, this study deep-sequenced TCR alpha and beta repertoires from monozygotic twins, from unrelated adults of various ages, and from cord blood. Replicate twin experiments were performed at different times using different library preparation protocols to rule out contamination.

Every donor in the study was a healthy Caucasian. The twin cohort comprised three pairs of female monozygotic twins, all aged roughly 18 to 30 years. Peripheral blood mononuclear cells were used as the source from which RNA for TCR libraries was isolated. The V end gives up 2 bases and the J end 2 bases, leaving 6 bases in the junction not matched to a gene. CDR3 length: 15 amino acids, cysteine to phenylalanine. Here the CDR3 DNA is all that survives: 45 bases in frame from base 1. The germline V gene (reference sequence) sets CDR1 to PRHDT and CDR2 to FYEKMQ. The study at large found these results: The excess sharing between twins in beta out-of-frame sequences was weaker because fewer shared sequences reduced the signal-to-noise ratio. Zero-insertion analyses could be partly confounded by invariant T cells such as MAIT and iNKT, although diverse VJ usage argued against such confounding for most clonotypes. Compared with coincidental sharing between unrelated individuals, an excess of low generation-probability sequences was observed among out-of-frame TCR alpha sequences shared between twins. Fewer insertions were carried by abundant cord blood beta clonotypes; a weaker similar trend was observed in young adult naive repertoires, while no such trend was observed in memory repertoires. In monozygotic twins, recombination models systematically underestimated out-of-frame TCR alpha sharing, but the models matched the sharing seen between unrelated individuals. Because the same donors could not be followed over many years, the conclusions depended on cross-sectional statistical analysis.

To prepare the library, 5' RACE was applied. Data came from an Illumina HiSeq 2000. Template switching introduced a universal primer binding site; the final cDNA contained a unique molecular identifier, enabling accurate counting of TCR cDNA molecules. First-strand cDNA for TCR alpha and beta chains was synthesized from specific primers in the conserved constant-segment region. To control for contamination, every cDNA library carried two barcodes: a SMART-Mk sample barcode plus Illumina barcodes. Two successive PCR steps introduced TruSeq adapter sequences along with Illumina sample barcodes. Sequencing of the TCR alpha and beta cDNA libraries was done on the Illumina HiSeq platform using custom primers. From the authors' description of their analysis: Raw reads were processed with MiGEC to extract unique molecular identifiers, and MiXCR was used to determine CDR3 positions. For each individual, recombination models were inferred using an EM algorithm with the repgenHMM and IGoR tools. Shared clonotype analysis was performed with the tcR package in R, normalizing sharing by the product of cloneset sizes. Out-of-frame nonproductive sequences were analyzed to study raw recombination free of thymic and clonal selection effects. Using fastp trimming at Q25 and MiXCR clonotype assembly, TCRdb reanalyzed the public sequencing data and kept in-frame beta chains. Rows are combined by CDR3 protein, so each entry shows the most common genes and DNA. The V and J calls follow TCRdb's processing rather than the paper's. The sample table shows 550,000 to 700,000 distinct CDR3 sequences, and roughly 9.5% are seen once. In total, the top ten clones hold 3% of the sample.

The data were also submitted as part of a second study, on yellow fever vaccine responses in identical twins. Per the second study: The T cell response to vaccination in identical twins was reported by the authors to appear partly convergent and partly personalized. The study precisely tracked vaccine-responding T cell clones in identical twins.

This receptor was obtained from a young woman in good health. Rearrangement joined TRBV13 to TRBJ2-7, with 7 bases matching TRBD1. The material sequenced was PBMCs. The CDR3 has the sequence CASSLSDRMTYEQYF. In nucleotide form, the sequence is TGTGCCAGCAGCTTATCGGACAGGATGACCTACGAGCAGTACTTC.